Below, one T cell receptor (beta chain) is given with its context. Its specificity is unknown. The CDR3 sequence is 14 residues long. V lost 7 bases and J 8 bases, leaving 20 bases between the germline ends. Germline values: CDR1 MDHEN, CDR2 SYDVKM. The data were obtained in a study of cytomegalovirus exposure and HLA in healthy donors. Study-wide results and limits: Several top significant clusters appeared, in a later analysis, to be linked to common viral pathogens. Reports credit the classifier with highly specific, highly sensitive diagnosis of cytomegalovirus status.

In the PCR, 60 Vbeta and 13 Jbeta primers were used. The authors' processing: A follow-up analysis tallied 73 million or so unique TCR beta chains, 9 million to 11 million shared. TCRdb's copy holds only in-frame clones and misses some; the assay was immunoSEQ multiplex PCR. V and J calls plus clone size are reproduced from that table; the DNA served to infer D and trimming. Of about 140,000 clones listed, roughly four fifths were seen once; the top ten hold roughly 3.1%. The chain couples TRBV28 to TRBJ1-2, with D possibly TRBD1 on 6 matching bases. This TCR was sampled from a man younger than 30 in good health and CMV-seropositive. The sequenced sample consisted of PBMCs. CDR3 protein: CASIRQRAGGGYTF. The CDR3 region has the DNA TGTGCCAGCATTCGTCAAAGGGCGGGGGGCGGCTACACCTTC.